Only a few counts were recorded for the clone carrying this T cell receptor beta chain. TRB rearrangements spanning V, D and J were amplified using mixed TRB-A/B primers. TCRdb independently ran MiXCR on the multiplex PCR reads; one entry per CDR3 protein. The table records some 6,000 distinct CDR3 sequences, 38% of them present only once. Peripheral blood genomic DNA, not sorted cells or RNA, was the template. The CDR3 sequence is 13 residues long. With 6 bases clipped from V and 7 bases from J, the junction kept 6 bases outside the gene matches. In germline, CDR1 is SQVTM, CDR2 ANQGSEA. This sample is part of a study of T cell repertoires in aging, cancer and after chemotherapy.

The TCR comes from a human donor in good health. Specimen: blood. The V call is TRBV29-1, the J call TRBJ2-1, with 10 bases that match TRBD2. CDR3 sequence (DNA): TGCAGCGTAGTAGGACTAGCGGTAAATGAGCAGTTCTTC. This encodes CSVVGLAVNEQFF.